This TCR beta chain was documented in a study of T cell changes during pregnancy in multiple sclerosis. Only one count was recorded for this clone. This CDR3 comprises 16 residues. With 1 base removed from V and 2 bases from J, the gap between germline ends came to 15 bases. CDR1 is SEHNR, CDR2 FQNEAQ, per germline (reference sequence). Sequenced by immunoSEQ multiplex PCR; TCRdb stores in-frame clones only, minus some. The table has 57,000 or so clones, over 75% seen once. This clonotype was obtained from a female donor with multiple sclerosis, enrolled in a pregnancy study. The genes are TRBV7-9 and TRBJ2-7, with D perhaps matching TRBD1 (5 bases). Sequencing used peripheral blood, obtained in the first trimester of pregnancy. CDR3 sequence (DNA): TGTGCCAGCAGCTTAGTGGGGCGGAACGTCCCCTACGAGCAGTACTTC. It encodes CASSLVGRNVPYEQYF.